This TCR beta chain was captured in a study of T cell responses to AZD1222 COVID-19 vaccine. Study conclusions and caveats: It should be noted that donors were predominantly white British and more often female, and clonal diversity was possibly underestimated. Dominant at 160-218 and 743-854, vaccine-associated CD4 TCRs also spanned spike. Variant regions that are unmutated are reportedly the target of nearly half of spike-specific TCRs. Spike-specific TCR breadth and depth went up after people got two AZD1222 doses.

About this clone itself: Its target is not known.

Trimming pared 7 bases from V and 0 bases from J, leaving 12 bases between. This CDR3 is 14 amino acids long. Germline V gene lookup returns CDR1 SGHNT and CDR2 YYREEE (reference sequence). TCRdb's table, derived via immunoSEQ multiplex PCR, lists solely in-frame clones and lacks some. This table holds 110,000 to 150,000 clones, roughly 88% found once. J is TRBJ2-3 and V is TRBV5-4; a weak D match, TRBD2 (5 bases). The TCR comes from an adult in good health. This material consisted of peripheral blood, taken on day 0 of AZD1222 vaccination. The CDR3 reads CASHEGASTDTQYF. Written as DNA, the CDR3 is TGTGCCAGCCACGAGGGAGCTAGCACAGATACGCAGTATTTT.